These 27 T cell receptor beta chains share one sample of origin, sequenced in a study of identical twins. TCRdb itself ran the 5' RACE reads through MiXCR, one entry per CDR3 protein. The repertoire includes about 920,000 distinct CDR3 sequences, about 12% of them detected once, and around 1.5% sits in the top ten. These same data were also listed under a study on yellow fever vaccine responses in identical twins.

Sequenced sample: PBMCs. The receptors shown here come from a woman aged 18-29 years in good health.

This clonotype was observed a few times. The J gene is TRBJ2-7, the V gene TRBV2; D unclear. The CDR3 covers 13 residues. V lost 6 bases to trimming and J lost 0 bases, with 9 bases between them. Germline loops: CDR1 SNHLY, CDR2 FYNNEI. The CDR3 bases are TGTGCCAGCAGGGGAAGGAACTCCTACGAGCAGTACTTC. Translated, it gives CASRGRNSYEQYF.

This clonotype came up a few times. This sequence joins TRBV20-1 and TRBJ1-1; D perhaps matches TRBD1 (6 bases). Trimming cost V 6 bases and J 8 bases, with 16 bases left between them. Germline V gene lookup returns CDR1 DFQATT and CDR2 SNEGSKA (reference sequence). The CDR3 consists of 12 residues. The CDR3 reads CSALGANVEAFF. The CDR3 nucleotides are TGCAGTGCCTTGGGGGCTAATGTGGAAGCTTTCTTT.

This clonotype occurred many times. V and J are TRBV7-9 and TRBJ2-3; D may be TRBD1 (6 bases). The CDR3 consists of 15 residues. Trimming removed 5 bases from V and 2 bases from J, with 14 bases in between. Looked up from germline, CDR1 is SEHNR and CDR2 is FQNEAQ (reference sequence). The CDR3 nucleotides are TGTGCCAGCAGCCCCCCGCAGGGGTACACAGATACGCAGTATTTT. It yields the protein CASSPPQGYTDTQYF. Full variable domain (missing parts from reference TRBV7-9 and TRBJ2-3): DTGVSQNPRHKITKRGQNVTFRCDPISEHNRLYWYRQTLGQGPEFLTYFQNEAQLEKSRLLSDRFSAERPKGSFSTLEIQRTEQGDSAMYLCASSPPQGYTDTQYFGPGTRLTVL.

This clonotype was seen many times. The chain joins TRBV24-1 to TRBJ2-3; 10 positions match TRBD2. In germline, CDR1 is KGHDR, CDR2 SFDVKD. This CDR3 has 17 residues. J gave up 4 bases and V 9 bases, and 15 bases lay outside the gene matches. The DNA of the CDR3 is TGTGCCACCGCCGAGGAACAGGGGCTAGCGGGGGCAGATACGCAGTATTTT. Its protein is CATAEEQGLAGADTQYF.

As DNA, the CDR3 is TGTGCCAGCAGTCCCAAGAGGCCTACTAGCACAGATACGCAGTATTTT. This gives the protein CASSPKRPTSTDTQYF. The rearrangement links TRBV12-3 or TRBV12-4 to TRBJ2-3; D is undetermined. V lost 5 bases and J lost 0, with 15 bases in between. The CDR3 runs 16 residues.

This clonotype was found a few times. V gene TRBV29-1 combines with J gene TRBJ2-7; TRBD2 matches 10 bases. This CDR3 contains 14 residues. Germline values: CDR1 SQVTM, CDR2 ANQGSEA. V shed 0 bases and J 7 bases; nucleotides not matched to a gene: 6. In DNA form, the CDR3 reads TGCAGCGTTGAAGAAATCAGCGGGAGGGGGGAGCAGTACTTC. Encoded protein: CSVEEISGRGEQYF.

This clonotype was picked up a small number of times. Here the CDR3 DNA reads TGTGCCAGCAGAGCGGGGGGCCTAACCCCACAAGAGACCCAGTACTTC. The encoded protein is CASRAGGLTPQETQYF. This chain uses TRBV27 with TRBJ2-5; 9 bases agree with TRBD2. CDR1 and CDR2 (germline): MNHEY, SMNVEV (reference sequence). V lost 6 bases, J lost 2 bases, and 10 bases stayed unmatched. The CDR3 is 16 amino acids.

A few counts support this clonotype. The genes are TRBV2 and TRBJ2-1; D is undetermined. The CDR3 consists of 14 residues. The germline gives CDR1 SNHLY, CDR2 FYNNEI. The V end was cut by 3 bases, the J end by 1 base, with 7 bases between. CDR3: CASSDYPSYNEQFF. The CDR3 nucleotides read TGTGCCAGCAGTGACTACCCGTCCTACAATGAGCAGTTCTTC.

The chain links TRBV20-1 to TRBJ1-2; tentatively, D is TRBD1 (5 bases). CDR1 DFQATT and CDR2 SNEGSKA come from the germline V gene (reference sequence). CDR3 size: 15 residues. With 1 base removed from V and 8 bases from J, the gap between germline ends came to 20 bases. As DNA, the CDR3 is TGCAGTGCTAGAGTATCAGGGATGAGTCTGAGCGGCTACACCTTC. This sequence encodes CSARVSGMSLSGYTF.

This clonotype was seen a few times. V gene TRBV20-1 combines with J gene TRBJ2-5; 13 nucleotides agree with TRBD2. The CDR3 extends over 16 amino acids. The germline CDR1 and CDR2 sequences are DFQATT and SNEGSKA (reference sequence). With V trimmed by 2 bases and J by 3 bases, 6 bases remained unmatched. CDR3 sequence (DNA): TGCAGTGCTAGAACTGGACTAGCGGGAGTAAAAGAGACCCAGTACTTC. This codes for CSARTGLAGVKETQYF.

V and J are TRBV9 and TRBJ1-3, with 7 bases identical to TRBD1. This CDR3 comprises 21 residues. Germline trimming cut 2 bases from V and 0 bases from J; bases unmatched to any gene: 20. Germline CDR1 reads SGDLS; CDR2 reads YYNGEE. CDR3 nucleotides: TGTGCCAGCAGCGTCCAAACCGGGACAGAAGTAATATCCGCCTCTGGAAACACCATATATTTT. Translation gives CASSVQTGTEVISASGNTIYF.

This clonotype was seen a handful of times. The chain carries TRBV11-2 and TRBJ2-7, with TRBD1 matching 8 bases. Germline V gene data show CDR1 as SGHAT and CDR2 as FQNNGV. This CDR3 has 17 residues. V shed 1 base, J shed 0 bases, and the junction held 8 bases outside the gene matches. CDR3 amino acids: CASSLVAGGPSSYEQYV. The CDR3 DNA sequence: TGTGCCAGCAGCTTAGTGGCAGGGGGCCCGAGCTCCTACGAGCAGTACGTC.

A few counts support this clonotype. The genes are TRBV7-8 and TRBJ2-3, with 9 bases fitting TRBD1. J was trimmed by 0 bases and V by 4 bases; bases with no gene match: 5. There are 16 residues in the CDR3. CDR1 is SGHVS and CDR2 is FQNEAQ in the germline V gene. This CDR3 reads CASSSHRGRSTDTQYF. The DNA for the CDR3 is TGTGCCAGCAGCTCACACAGGGGGCGCAGCACAGATACGCAGTATTTT.

Only a few counts were recorded for this clonotype. The CDR3 region has the DNA TGTGCCAGCAGCAAACTAGACTACATGACAGATACGCAGTATTTT. Translated: CASSKLDYMTDTQYF. The rearrangement links TRBV9 to TRBJ2-3; maybe TRBD2 (5 bases). Trimming stripped 4 bases from V and 3 bases from J, with 15 bases between. CDR1 SGDLS and CDR2 YYNGEE come from the germline V gene. There are 15 residues in the CDR3. Using reference TRBV9 and TRBJ2-3 for the parts outside the CDR3, the full variable domain is DSGVTQTPKHLITATGQRVTLRCSPRSGDLSVYWYQQSLDQGLQFLIQYYNGEERAKGNILERFSAQQFPDLHSELNLSSLELGDSALYFCASSKLDYMTDTQYFGPGTRLTVL.

This clonotype was counted only a few times. The rearrangement joins TRBV12-3 or TRBV12-4 to TRBJ2-1; 7 bases align to TRBD2. Trimming removed 4 bases from V and 3 bases from J; junction bases left unmatched: 12. CDR3 length equals 17 residues. The CDR3 nucleotides read TGTGCCAGCAGTTCGGCCCTTTCGGGACTACTCTACAATGAGCAGTTCTTC. As protein: CASSSALSGLLYNEQFF.

There are a few counts of this clonotype. The rearrangement joins TRBV13 to TRBJ1-6, with D perhaps matching TRBD1 (6 bases). V was trimmed by 8 bases and J by 6 bases, leaving 8 bases between them. This CDR3 is 12 amino acids long. Germline V gene sequence: CDR1 PRHDT, CDR2 FYEKMQ (reference sequence). DNA of the CDR3: TGTGCCAGCGGGGGGCTTAATTCACCCCTCCACTTT. It is translated as CASGGLNSPLHF.

Only a few counts were recorded for this clonotype. This sequence joins TRBV9 and TRBJ2-3; D gene unclear. V was cut by 0 bases and J by 3 bases, with 11 bases left in between. CDR3 length: 15 amino acids. Germline values: CDR1 SGDLS, CDR2 YYNGEE. The CDR3 loop is CASSVGVGETDTQYF. The DNA of the CDR3 is TGTGCCAGCAGCGTAGGAGTAGGTGAGACAGATACGCAGTATTTT.

This chain links TRBV7-9 with TRBJ2-3, with 7 bases identical to TRBD2. Per the germline V gene, CDR1 is SEHNR and CDR2 is FQNEAQ (reference sequence). This CDR3 has 17 amino acids. The V and J ends lost 1 base and 2 bases, in that order; junction bases with no gene match: 9. The CDR3 DNA reads as TGTGCCAGCAGCTTAGGGCTAGCGGACCTACTCACAGATACGCAGTATTTT. Its protein is CASSLGLADLLTDTQYF.

J is TRBJ2-1 and V is TRBV27; D gene uncertain. The V gene's germline CDR1 is MNHEY and CDR2 SMNVEV (reference sequence). Trimming removed 7 bases at V and 6 bases at J, with 16 bases between. CDR3 length: 14 amino acids. The CDR3 spells CASKAAEVGNEQFF. CDR3 DNA sequence: TGTGCCAGCAAGGCGGCAGAGGTGGGCAATGAGCAGTTCTTC.

This clonotype was counted a few times. The chain is built from TRBV24-1 and TRBJ2-1; perhaps TRBD2 as D (6 bases). With 5 bases removed from V and 2 bases from J, the gap between germline ends came to 12 bases. The CDR3 totals 15 residues. Germline values: CDR1 KGHDR, CDR2 SFDVKD. CDR3 nucleotide sequence: TGTGCCACCAGTGCATCGGGACTGGCCTACAATGAGCAGTTCTTC. This encodes CATSASGLAYNEQFF.

In this sample, this clonotype turned up many times. The chain joins TRBV24-1 to TRBJ2-1; D not certain. The CDR3 length is 14 residues. V dropped 1 base and J dropped 7 bases, with 10 bases sitting between them. Germline assignment: CDR1 KGHDR and CDR2 SFDVKD. This CDR3 reads CATSDFLGSNEQFF. The CDR3 region has the DNA TGTGCCACCAGTGATTTCCTGGGAAGTAATGAGCAGTTCTTC.

The gene calls are TRBV5-1 and TRBJ2-5; D is possibly TRBD2 (6 bases). This CDR3 contains 15 residues. V shed 0 bases and J shed 5 bases, with 14 bases lying between them. Germline CDR1 SGHRS, CDR2 YFSETQ. In DNA, the CDR3 is TGCGCCAGCAGCTTGGGACTAGGGCCCAAGGAGACCCAGTACTTC. Its translation: CASSLGLGPKETQYF. Based on the CDR3 plus reference TRBV5-1 and TRBJ2-5, the full variable domain is KAGVTQTPRYLIKTRGQQVTLSCSPISGHRSVSWYQQTPGQGLQFLFEYFSETQRNKGNFPGRFSGRQFSNSRSEMNVSTLELGDSALYLCASSLGLGPKETQYFGPGTRLLVL.

The V gene is TRBV6-1, the J gene TRBJ1-1; 10 bases match TRBD1. The CDR3 covers 15 residues. The junction had 8 bases not matched to a gene; V was cut back by 6 bases and J by 4 bases. Germline V lookup: CDR1 MNHNS, CDR2 SASEGT. CDR3 sequence (DNA): TGTGCCAGCAGCCCGACGGGACAGGGGTCCACTGAAGCTTTCTTT. Translation gives CASSPTGQGSTEAFF.

The sample holds many counts of this clonotype. V and J are TRBV4-1 and TRBJ2-5; no firm D call. Looked up from germline, CDR1 is MGHRA and CDR2 is YSYEKL. Trimming removed 0 bases from V and 5 bases from J, with 7 bases in between. The CDR3 has 13 amino acids. CDR3 region: CASSQDWRETQYF. CDR3 bases: TGCGCCAGCAGCCAAGATTGGCGGGAGACCCAGTACTTC.

In its sample, this clonotype was seen a few times. The limits of the CDR3 on the DNA are not certain, so only TCRdb's listed CDR3 is given. The CDR3 loop is CASSSSGLTGTSWETQYF. V gene TRBV12-3 or TRBV12-4 combines with J gene TRBJ2-5; the table's D call of TRBD2 was not tested on the DNA. The CDR3 spans 18 residues, counting both ends.

The CDR3 DNA reads TGCAGTGCTAGAGATGACGGAACGGGAGGGGTACTAGCACGAACAGATACGCAGTATTTT. It specifies CSARDDGTGGVLARTDTQYF. This chain connects TRBV20-1 to TRBJ2-3; 8 nucleotides line up with TRBD2. From germline, CDR1 is DFQATT and CDR2 SNEGSKA (reference sequence). V gave up 0 bases and J gave up 3 bases; unmatched junction bases: 20. This CDR3 comprises 20 residues.

A few counts support this clonotype. The chain links TRBV12-3 or TRBV12-4 to TRBJ2-1, with TRBD2 matching over 10 bases. The CDR3 runs to 14 residues. Trimming took 5 bases from V and 6 from J; bases not matched to a gene: 4. The CDR3 nucleotides read TGTGCCAGCAGTGCTAGCGGGAGTGGCAATGAGCAGTTCTTC. This codes for CASSASGSGNEQFF.